Listed below are T cell receptor beta chains from one sample, sequenced in a study of blood T cell repertoires in COVID-19. Sequencing was performed with immunoSEQ multiplex PCR; in TCRdb, only in-frame clones are kept and a portion is missing. The sample includes fewer than 500,000 clones, around 90% seen only once; the top ten take about 0.91%. Sequencing input: peripheral blood. These receptor sequences come from a man between 18 and 29 years old with COVID-19, enrolled during active disease. Both conserved end residues are part of each CDR3. D genes are given only for firm matches. Size tells how often a clone was seen (once, few, many) or the class of an expanded clone, and some rows leave it out.

d_gene	len	v_gene	j_gene	abundance	CDR3aa	CDR3nt
-	15	TRBV19	TRBJ1-4	-	CASSHPPATNEKLFF	TGTGCCAGTAGCCACCCGCCGGCAACTAATGAAAAACTGTTTTTT
TRBD1	13	TRBV2	TRBJ2-5	-	CASSGTEQETQYF	TGTGCCAGCTCGGGGACAGAACAAGAGACCCAGTACTTC
TRBD1	13	TRBV7-6	TRBJ2-7	many	CASSWTGGYEQYF	TGTGCCAGCAGCTGGACAGGGGGCTACGAGCAGTACTTC
TRBD1	14	TRBV18	TRBJ1-1	-	CASSPGQGSTEAFF	TGTGCCAGCTCACCAGGACAGGGGTCCACTGAAGCTTTCTTT
-	16	TRBV18	TRBJ2-2	few	CASSSIAEANTGELFF	TGTGCCAGCTCATCCATAGCGGAAGCGAACACCGGGGAGCTGTTTTTT
-	14	TRBV19	TRBJ1-2	-	CASSYYSGVEGYTF	TGTGCCAGTAGTTACTACTCAGGGGTGGAAGGCTACACCTTC
TRBD2	15	TRBV6-5	TRBJ2-7	-	CASRPPRDYSYEQYF	TGTGCCAGCAGACCACCCCGGGACTACTCCTACGAGCAGTACTTC
-	17	TRBV21-1	TRBJ2-7	-	CASSKGPFWTGDYEQYF	TGTGCCAGCAGCAAAGGCCCTTTCTGGACAGGGGACTACGAGCAGTACTTC
-	14	TRBV27	TRBJ2-2	-	CASSLTRVSGELFF	TGTGCCAGCAGTTTAACCCGGGTATCTGGGGAGCTGTTTTTT
TRBD1	14	TRBV7-9	TRBJ1-3	-	CASSFGTAGNTIYF	TGTGCCAGCAGCTTCGGGACAGCTGGAAACACCATATATTTT
TRBD2	16	TRBV3-1/TRBV3-2	TRBJ2-1	-	CASSQRGGRDYNEQFF	TGTGCCAGCAGCCAGCGGGGGGGCCGGGATTACAATGAGCAGTTCTTC
-	14	TRBV25-1	TRBJ2-3	-	CASSEDRLTDTQYF	TGTGCCAGCAGTGAAGACAGGTTAACCGATACGCAGTATTTT
TRBD1	15	TRBV5-4	TRBJ2-7	once	CASSPGTGEHYEQYF	TGTGCCAGCAGCCCCGGGACAGGGGAACACTACGAGCAGTACTTC
TRBD1	14	TRBV27	TRBJ2-7	-	CASSASTGGYEQYF	TGTGCCAGCAGTGCGTCTACAGGGGGTTACGAGCAGTACTTC
-	15	TRBV27	TRBJ2-6	-	CASRYAGAGANVLTF	TGTGCCAGCAGGTACGCAGGGGCTGGGGCCAACGTCCTGACTTTC
-	15	TRBV5-1	TRBJ2-7	-	CASSLAAGSSYEQYF	TGCGCCAGCAGCTTGGCTGCGGGAAGTTCCTACGAGCAGTACTTC
-	16	TRBV2	TRBJ1-5	once	CASSETGYNSNQPQHF	TGTGCCAGCAGTGAGACAGGTTATAATAGCAATCAGCCCCAGCATTTT
-	12	TRBV18	TRBJ1-3	-	CASSPRQDTIYF	TGTGCCAGCTCACCCAGGCAGGACACCATATATTTT
TRBD2	14	TRBV11-1	TRBJ2-7	-	CASSSGLAEYEQYF	TGTGCCAGCAGCTCGGGACTAGCGGAATACGAGCAGTACTTC
TRBD2	17	TRBV5-1	TRBJ2-1	-	CASSLTAGLAGFLEQFF	TGCGCCAGCAGCCTTACCGCGGGACTAGCGGGATTTCTTGAGCAGTTCTTC
TRBD1	14	TRBV29-1	TRBJ1-3	-	CSVEGTGSGNTIYF	TGCAGCGTAGAGGGGACAGGGTCTGGAAACACCATATATTTT
TRBD2	15	TRBV11-2	TRBJ2-1	-	CASSLGTSGRDEQFF	TGTGCCAGCAGCTTAGGTACTAGCGGTCGGGATGAGCAGTTCTTC
-	16	TRBV2	TRBJ1-6	-	CASLWEAPSYNSPLHF	TGTGCCAGCTTGTGGGAGGCCCCCTCCTATAATTCACCCCTCCACTTT
-	14	TRBV28	TRBJ1-2	-	CASSLITRNYGYTF	TGTGCCAGCAGTTTAATCACGAGGAACTATGGCTACACCTTC
-	15	TRBV6-5	TRBJ1-5	-	CASSYTGSGNQPQHF	TGTGCCAGCAGTTACACAGGGTCAGGCAATCAGCCCCAGCATTTT
TRBD2	16	TRBV6-5	TRBJ2-3	-	CASSYGAGGWLDTQYF	TGTGCCAGCAGTTACGGAGCGGGAGGATGGTTAGATACGCAGTATTTT
-	12	TRBV28	TRBJ1-2	few	CASRALGYGYTF	TGTGCCAGCAGGGCCCTCGGGTATGGCTACACCTTC
TRBD2	13	TRBV7-9	TRBJ2-7	-	CASRGGSGRQQYF	TGTGCCAGCCGAGGGGGTAGCGGGAGACAGCAGTACTTC
-	13	TRBV6-6	TRBJ2-1	-	CASSYRLDNEQFF	TGTGCCAGCAGTTACAGACTGGACAATGAGCAGTTCTTC
-	13	TRBV29-1	TRBJ1-2	-	CSVRGQINYGYTF	TGCAGCGTCCGAGGACAGATAAACTATGGCTACACCTTC
TRBD2	16	TRBV18	TRBJ2-5	-	CASSPGQAGVGETQYF	TGTGCCAGCTCACCAGGTCAGGCGGGAGTCGGGGAGACCCAGTACTTC
-	16	TRBV3-1/TRBV3-2	TRBJ1-6	-	CASSDGMPGYNSPLHF	TGTGCCAGCAGCGACGGCATGCCGGGCTATAATTCACCCCTCCACTTT
TRBD1	16	TRBV7-2	TRBJ1-6	-	CASSFYRGTGNSPLHF	TGTGCCAGCAGCTTTTATCGGGGGACAGGGAATTCACCCCTCCACTTT
-	12	TRBV15	TRBJ2-1	-	CATSNTRNEQFF	TGTGCCACCAGCAACACTAGAAATGAGCAGTTCTTC
-	16	TRBV3-1/TRBV3-2	TRBJ2-3	-	CASSRSPGAELDTQYF	TGTGCCAGCAGCCGATCCCCGGGAGCCGAGCTCGATACGCAGTATTTT
-	15	TRBV18	TRBJ2-6	once	CASSERGPGANVLTF	TGTGCCAGCTCAGAAAGGGGTCCCGGGGCCAACGTCCTGACTTTC
TRBD2	16	TRBV5-5	TRBJ2-3	-	CASSLAAGVGTDTQYF	TGTGCCAGCAGCTTGGCAGCGGGGGTCGGAACAGATACGCAGTATTTT
-	14	TRBV2	TRBJ1-1	few	CASSEYRRNTEAFF	TGTGCCAGCAGCGAATACAGGAGGAACACTGAAGCTTTCTTT
-	13	TRBV6-1	TRBJ1-6	-	CASSEDRDSPLHF	TGTGCCAGCAGTGAAGACAGGGACTCACCCCTCCACTTT
TRBD2	16	TRBV3-1/TRBV3-2	TRBJ2-1	once	CASSQAKLAGYNEQFF	TGTGCCAGCAGCCAAGCAAAACTAGCGGGTTACAATGAGCAGTTCTTC
-	16	TRBV5-5	TRBJ2-1	-	CASSFRSSHLYNEQFF	TGTGCCAGCAGCTTTAGGAGTTCCCACCTCTACAATGAGCAGTTCTTC
-	15	TRBV9	TRBJ2-1	-	CASSVGPQFYNEQFF	TGTGCCAGCAGCGTAGGGCCCCAATTCTACAATGAGCAGTTCTTC
TRBD2	15	TRBV6-5	TRBJ2-3	-	CASSYSGTTRGTQYF	TGTGCCAGCAGTTACTCTGGGACTACCCGCGGTACGCAGTATTTT
-	17	TRBV11-2	TRBJ2-3	-	CASSLIDGRFRTDTQYF	TGTGCCAGCAGCTTAATTGATGGGCGCTTCCGCACAGATACGCAGTATTTT
TRBD2	15	TRBV7-2	TRBJ2-1	few	CASSSLAGAPNEQFF	TGTGCCAGCAGCTCACTAGCGGGAGCCCCCAATGAGCAGTTCTTC
TRBD1	13	TRBV3-1/TRBV3-2	TRBJ1-6	-	CASSQAHGTAIRF	TGTGCCAGCAGCCAAGCCCATGGGACAGCGATACGATTT
-	12	TRBV20-1	TRBJ1-2	-	CSASVQGGGYTF	TGCAGTGCTAGTGTACAGGGTGGCGGCTACACCTTC
TRBD1	14	TRBV3-1/TRBV3-2	TRBJ1-4	once	CASSHRQGAEKLFF	TGTGCCAGCAGCCACCGACAGGGGGCTGAAAAACTGTTTTTT
TRBD1	14	TRBV27	TRBJ1-6	-	CASSEGTGNSPLHF	TGTGCCAGCAGTGAAGGGACAGGGAATTCACCCCTCCACTTT
TRBD2	15	TRBV2	TRBJ2-2	once	CASSRLAGGTGELFF	TGTGCCAGCAGTAGACTAGCGGGAGGAACCGGGGAGCTGTTTTTT
-	13	TRBV14	TRBJ1-1	-	CASSQQANTEAFF	TGTGCCAGCAGCCAACAGGCGAACACTGAAGCTTTCTTT
TRBD2	17	TRBV2	TRBJ2-1	-	CASSPRLAGDPLNEQFF	TGTGCCAGCAGTCCCCGACTAGCGGGAGATCCCCTCAATGAGCAGTTCTTC
TRBD1	14	TRBV14	TRBJ2-1	-	CASSLRDSYNEQFF	TGTGCCAGCAGCCTCCGGGACAGCTACAATGAGCAGTTCTTC